The rows below give T cell receptor beta chains drawn from one sample of a study of T-cell reconstitution after alpha-beta-depleted transplantation in children. TCRdb ran MiXCR on the PCR reads and lists one entry per CDR3 protein. The sample comprises 150,000 to 250,000 distinct CDR3 sequences, roughly 14% of which are singletons, and 13% rests with the top ten. Source: PBMCs from the stem cell graft donor, taken from the stem cell graft. The source of these receptors is a human donor who donated a stem cell graft to a child with acute lymphoblastic leukemia. CDR3s include the opening cysteine and the closing phenylalanine or tryptophan. The D gene is left open where the match is weak. Where a row states a size, it is once, few, many or the class of an expanded clone; other rows omit it.

TRBV20-1	many	-	TRBJ1-2	TGCAGTGCTCGGGACTTCTATGGCTACACCTTC	CSARDFYGYTF
TRBV20-1	many	-	TRBJ2-3	TGCAGTGATCGTAAGGGAGGCTCAGATACGCAGTATTTT	CSDRKGGSDTQYF
TRBV12-3/TRBV12-4	many	-	TRBJ1-5	TGTGCCAGCAGAAAAAGGGACCGGCAGCCCCAGCATTTT	CASRKRDRQPQHF
TRBV5-1	many	-	TRBJ2-7	TGCGCCAGCGGCCAGGGGGGCTCGTACGAGCAGTACTTC	CASGQGGSYEQYF
TRBV20-1	many	TRBD1	TRBJ2-7	TGCAGTGCTAGGGGACAGGGGTTTTACTACGAGCAGTACTTC	CSARGQGFYYEQYF
TRBV27	few	TRBD1	TRBJ2-1	TGTGCCAGCAGTTTACAGGACAGGGGTCGATCTACCGCAAACAATGAGCAGTTCTTC	CASSLQDRGRSTANNEQFF
TRBV11-2	few	TRBD2	TRBJ2-3	TGTGCCAGCAGCTTACCCCCATTACTAGCGGGAGAAGTCGGAGATACGCAGTATTTT	CASSLPPLLAGEVGDTQYF
TRBV19	many	-	TRBJ1-2	TGTGCCAGTAGTATATTGGTGTCCGGGACGCTTGGCTACACCTTC	CASSILVSGTLGYTF
TRBV5-1	many	TRBD2	TRBJ2-5	TGCGCCAGCAGCTCTGGGGGACTAATGGAAGAGACCCAGTACTTC	CASSSGGLMEETQYF
TRBV5-1	many	TRBD2	TRBJ2-2	TGCGCCAGCAGCTTGGCCAGTAGCGGGAGTAGCACCGGGGAGCTGTTTTTT	CASSLASSGSSTGELFF
TRBV12-3/TRBV12-4	-	TRBD2	TRBJ2-6	TGTGCCAGCAAGCGGGGCACATTCTCTGGGGCCAACGTCCTGACTTTC	CASKRGTFSGANVLTF
TRBV12-3/TRBV12-4	once	TRBD2	TRBJ2-2	TGTGCCAGCTCTACCATAGCGGGAGGATTAGCGAACACCGGGGAGCTGTTTTTT	CASSTIAGGLANTGELFF
TRBV24-1	many	TRBD1	TRBJ2-3	TGTGCCACCAGTGATTTGCCCCCGGGACAGGGTATGGGTACGCAGTATTTT	CATSDLPPGQGMGTQYF
TRBV12-3/TRBV12-4	many	-	TRBJ1-5	TGTGCCAGCAGTACTCGACAGAATCAGCCCCAGCATTTT	CASSTRQNQPQHF
TRBV7-8	-	-	TRBJ2-2	TGTGCCAGCAGCTTAGGATGGGGCACCGGGGAGCTGTTTTTT	CASSLGWGTGELFF
TRBV5-4	many	TRBD2	TRBJ2-1	TGTGCCAGCAGCTTGGTGGCTAGCGGGAGTAACGATGAGCAGTTCTTC	CASSLVASGSNDEQFF
TRBV10-3	many	-	TRBJ2-2	TGTGCCATCAGTGATCCTAAGGACACCGGGGAGCTGTTTTTT	CAISDPKDTGELFF
TRBV29-1	many	-	TRBJ2-1	TGCAGCGTTGCGTTTGCCTCTTACAATGAGCAGTTCTTC	CSVAFASYNEQFF
TRBV3-1	-	-	TRBJ1-6	TGTGCCAGCAATTCCTATAATTCACCCCTCCACTTT	CASNSYNSPLHF
TRBV3-1	many	-	TRBJ2-5	TGTGCCAGCAGCTCTTCGGGGACCCAGTACTTC	CASSSSGTQYF
TRBV12-3/TRBV12-4	many	TRBD1	TRBJ1-1	TGTGCCAGCAGTAGCCCGGACAGGGAAGCTTTCTTT	CASSSPDREAFF
TRBV12-3/TRBV12-4	many	-	TRBJ2-7	TGTGCCAGCAGTTTCGAGGAACTAGCTCACGAGCAGTACTTC	CASSFEELAHEQYF
TRBV29-1	many	-	TRBJ2-1	TGCAGCGTTGAACGAGGGTCCTATGAGCAGTTCTTC	CSVERGSYEQFF
TRBV5-1	many	-	TRBJ2-1	TGCGCCAGCAGCCCCGGAGTCCTCCGACACAATGAGCAGTTCTTC	CASSPGVLRHNEQFF
TRBV5-6	-	-	TRBJ2-1	TGTGCCAGCAGCTTTTACAGGGTTCGCGGTTACAATGAGCAGTTCTTC	CASSFYRVRGYNEQFF
TRBV12-3/TRBV12-4	many	TRBD1	TRBJ2-7	TGTGCCAGCACCTTGGGACAGAGCTCCCAGTACTTC	CASTLGQSSQYF
TRBV3-1	many	-	TRBJ2-3	TGTGCCAGCAGCCAAGGTACCAACACAGATACGCAGTATTTT	CASSQGTNTDTQYF
TRBV28	many	TRBD1	TRBJ2-7	TGTGCCAGCAGCCTTGGACAGGGTAGAGAGCAGTACTTC	CASSLGQGREQYF
TRBV7-9	many	-	TRBJ1-1	TGTGCCAGCAGGGCGAATGGCCAGGAAGCTTTCTTT	CASRANGQEAFF
TRBV7-8	many	-	TRBJ1-6	TGTGCCAGCAGCTTAGACAGGGATAATTCACCCCTCCACTTT	CASSLDRDNSPLHF
TRBV10-3	many	TRBD2	TRBJ2-1	TGTGCCATCAGTCCTCGGGGGGGGATCGACAATGAGCAGTTCTTC	CAISPRGGIDNEQFF
TRBV7-2	many	-	TRBJ2-5	TGTGCCAGCAGCTTAGCAGGTTCTTTTAGAAAGGAGACCCAGTACTTC	CASSLAGSFRKETQYF
TRBV16	many	-	TRBJ1-1	TGTGCCAGCAGCCAATTTGGGTTGAACACTGAAGCTTTCTTT	CASSQFGLNTEAFF
TRBV19	many	-	TRBJ2-3	TGTGCCAGTGGGACTTCTTTCACAGATACGCAGTATTTT	CASGTSFTDTQYF
TRBV28	many	-	TRBJ2-3	TGTGCCAGCAGTTTCAAAGGCGTCGGGAGCAGCACAGATACGCAGTATTTT	CASSFKGVGSSTDTQYF
TRBV27	few	-	TRBJ1-1	TGTGCCAGCCTAGGGTGGGGCACAAGGGTCCCTGAAGCTTTCTTT	CASLGWGTRVPEAFF
TRBV20-1	few	TRBD2	TRBJ2-2	TGCAGTGCTAGGGACCCGAGTCCGGCTAGCGGGAGCACCGGGGAGCTGTTTTTT	CSARDPSPASGSTGELFF
TRBV2	-	-	TRBJ2-1	TGTACCATCACCACGAGGAGGGACACCTCTCCTAGGGCCTACAATGAGCAGTTCTTC	CTITTRRDTSPRAYNEQFF
TRBV29-1	many	-	TRBJ1-1	TGCAGCGTGGACATCTGGACAACCACTGAAGCTTTCTTT	CSVDIWTTTEAFF
TRBV30	-	TRBD1	TRBJ2-2	TGTGCCTGGACCCACGGAAGGGGGCGTACCGGGGAGCTGTTTTTT	CAWTHGRGRTGELFF
TRBV5-4	-	TRBD2	TRBJ2-1	TGTGCCAGCAGCCGCGGGGGTTTAAACTCCTACAATGAGCAGTTCTTC	CASSRGGLNSYNEQFF
TRBV5-6	-	TRBD1	TRBJ2-7	TGTGCCAGCAGCCCGTACGACAGGGTATACGAGCAGTACTTC	CASSPYDRVYEQYF
TRBV29-1	many	TRBD1	TRBJ2-5	TGCAGCGTTGAAGCCTCCGCGACAGGGGGAGAGACCCAGTACTTC	CSVEASATGGETQYF
TRBV4-2	few	TRBD2	TRBJ2-1	TGTGCCAGCAGCTCAAGCGGGAGGGCCCGTAAAGTGTCCTACAATGAGCAGTTCTTC	CASSSSGRARKVSYNEQFF
TRBV5-6	many	-	TRBJ1-4	TGTGCCAGCAGCTTGGGGGAACAAGGAGGACTGTTTTTT	CASSLGEQGGLFF
TRBV20-1	many	TRBD1	TRBJ1-5	TGCAGTGCTAGGGGGGGACAGGGGGCTTTTCAGCCCCAGCATTTT	CSARGGQGAFQPQHF
TRBV7-8	-	TRBD2	TRBJ2-7	TGTGCCAGCAGCTCCTACGGACTAGCTACCTACGAGCAGTACTTC	CASSSYGLATYEQYF
TRBV20-1	many	TRBD1	TRBJ1-2	TGCAGTGCTAGTCCCCCATCTCAGGGGGACTATGGCTACACCTTC	CSASPPSQGDYGYTF
TRBV6-5	few	-	TRBJ2-7	TGTGCCAGCAGTTACGGGGTTCACTACGAGCAGTACTTC	CASSYGVHYEQYF
TRBV5-1	many	TRBD2	TRBJ2-1	TGCGCCAGCAGCTCGAATCCGCCGGGACTAGCGGGAGGAGATGAGCAGTTCTTC	CASSSNPPGLAGGDEQFF
TRBV12-3/TRBV12-4	many	-	TRBJ2-1	TGTGCCAGCAGCCGCATCTCCTACAATGAGCAGTTCTTC	CASSRISYNEQFF
TRBV6-5	few	TRBD1	TRBJ1-1	TGTGCCAGCAGTTACTCGGGACAGGCGAACACTGAAGCTTTCTTT	CASSYSGQANTEAFF
TRBV7-9	many	-	TRBJ2-7	TGTGCCAGCAGCCCCCAAGGTACCGACGAGCAGTACTTC	CASSPQGTDEQYF
TRBV7-9	many	TRBD2	TRBJ2-2	TGTGCCAGCAGCCCTCGGCGGGAGGGCACCGGGGAGCTGTTTTTT	CASSPRREGTGELFF
TRBV11-1	many	TRBD2	TRBJ2-2	TGTGCCAGCAGCGTCGGGACTAGCGGGGCCAACGCGAACACCGGGGAGCTGTTTTTT	CASSVGTSGANANTGELFF
TRBV6-6	many	TRBD2	TRBJ2-5	TGTGCCAGCAGTTGGGAGGGGACCCAGTACTTC	CASSWEGTQYF
TRBV7-8	many	TRBD1	TRBJ1-4	TGTGCCAGCAGCTCGACAGGGGTGTCCGAAAAACTGTTTTTT	CASSSTGVSEKLFF
TRBV4-1	few	TRBD2	TRBJ2-1	TGCGCCAGCAGCCCCCAAGCACTAGCGGGAGCGTCCTACAATGAGCAGTTCTTC	CASSPQALAGASYNEQFF
TRBV6-6	many	-	TRBJ2-1	TGTGCCAGCACCTCCTCAATCGGGGATGAGCAGTTCTTC	CASTSSIGDEQFF
TRBV5-1	many	-	TRBJ2-2	TGCGCCAGTGCTCCGGGACCCACGAACACCGGGGAGCTGTTTTTT	CASAPGPTNTGELFF